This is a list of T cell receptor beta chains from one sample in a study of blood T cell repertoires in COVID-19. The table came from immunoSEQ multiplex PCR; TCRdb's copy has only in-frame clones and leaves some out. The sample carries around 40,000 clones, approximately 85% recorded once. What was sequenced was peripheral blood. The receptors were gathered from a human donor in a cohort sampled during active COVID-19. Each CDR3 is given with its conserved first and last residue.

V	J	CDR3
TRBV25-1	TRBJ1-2	CASSSPGTGGLSGYTF
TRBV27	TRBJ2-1	CASSTSGGNYNEQFF
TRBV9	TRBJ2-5	CASSVGSSGGAKGETQYF
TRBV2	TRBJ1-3	CASSPFSGNTIYF
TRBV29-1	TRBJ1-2	CSVGGGGNYGYTF
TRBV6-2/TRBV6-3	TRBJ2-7	CASSYRGTASSYEQYF
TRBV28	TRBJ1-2	CASSLKGGNYGYTF
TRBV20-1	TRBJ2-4	CSASYASGSSKNIQYF
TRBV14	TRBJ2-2	CASSRSGQAKNTGELFF
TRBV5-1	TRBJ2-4	CASRIGTDQNILAKNIQYF
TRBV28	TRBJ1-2	CASSSGQGSYGYTF
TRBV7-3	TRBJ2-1	CASSSERSGPYNEQFF
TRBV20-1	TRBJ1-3	CSASDRDRGNTIYF
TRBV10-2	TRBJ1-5	CASSESRGRQPQHF
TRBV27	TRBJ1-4	CASSPVPGLTNEKLFF
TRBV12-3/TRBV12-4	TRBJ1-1	CASSFRYTEAFF
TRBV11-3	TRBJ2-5	CASSFTGGQEETQYF
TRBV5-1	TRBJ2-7	CASSRDRAYEQYF
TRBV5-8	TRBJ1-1	CASSFTGFRNTEAFF
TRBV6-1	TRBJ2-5	CASSEGGVTETQYF
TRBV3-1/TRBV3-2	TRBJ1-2	CASSPTVDYGYTF
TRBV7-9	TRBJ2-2	CASSPAGELFF
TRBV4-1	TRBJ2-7	CASSAPGQGIDEQYF
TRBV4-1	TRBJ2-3	CASSRATGPSGTDTQYF
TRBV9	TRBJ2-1	CASSVAPTIIGQFF
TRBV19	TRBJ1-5	CASSFMDSGVNQPQHF
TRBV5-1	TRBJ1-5	CASEKDGGRQPQHF
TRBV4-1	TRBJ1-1	CASSQESFGTGDPRTEAFF
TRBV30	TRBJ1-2	CAWSRVSGGAVNYGYTF
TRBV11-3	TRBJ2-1	CASSSAGGHNEQFF
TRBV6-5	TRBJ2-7	CASSWRRSTGRYF
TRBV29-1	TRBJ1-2	CSVDGVLDGYTF
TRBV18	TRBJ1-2	CASSPGTPRVYTF
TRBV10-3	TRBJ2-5	CAIARQAQETQYF
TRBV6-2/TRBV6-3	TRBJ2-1	CASSYPGSSGGTLNYDEQFF
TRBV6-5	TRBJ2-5	CASSYSQGAKETQYF
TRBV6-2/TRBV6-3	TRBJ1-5	CASSYSALMPQHF
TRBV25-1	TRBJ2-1	CASSAPTSGRASEQFF
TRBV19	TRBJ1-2	CASSSGTPTNYGYTF
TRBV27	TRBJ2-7	CASGLAGGPAYEQYF
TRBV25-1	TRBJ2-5	CASSDPGGPETQYF
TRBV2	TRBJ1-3	CASSAERNTIYF
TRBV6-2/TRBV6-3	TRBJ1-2	CASSYGRTGAGYTF
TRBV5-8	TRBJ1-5	CASSLRRNQPQHF
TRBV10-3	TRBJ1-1	CAISGRAGGNTEAFF
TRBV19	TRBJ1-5	CASSSDRRYQPQHF
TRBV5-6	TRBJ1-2	CASSLAERGYTF
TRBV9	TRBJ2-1	CASSPRQGQYNEQFF
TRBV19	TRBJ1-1	CASSIGQSNTEAFF
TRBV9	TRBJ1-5	CASSVGPGEPQHF
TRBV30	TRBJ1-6	CAWRTGQGRSPLHF
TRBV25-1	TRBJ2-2	CASSPGRGWTGELFF
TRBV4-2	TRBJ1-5	CASSQGDRTNQPQHF